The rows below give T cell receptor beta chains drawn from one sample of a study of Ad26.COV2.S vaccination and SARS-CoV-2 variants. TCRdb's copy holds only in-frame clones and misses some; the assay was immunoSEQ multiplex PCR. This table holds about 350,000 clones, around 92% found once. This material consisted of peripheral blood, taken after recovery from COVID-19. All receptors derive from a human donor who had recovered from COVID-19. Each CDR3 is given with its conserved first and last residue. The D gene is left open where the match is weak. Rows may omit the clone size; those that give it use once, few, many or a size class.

DNA: TGCGCCAGCAGCTTTGGGGGGACAGGCCCCGGCTACACCTTC
CDR3: CASSFGGTGPGYTF
J: TRBJ1-2
V: TRBV5-1
D: TRBD1
size: .

DNA: TGTGCCAGCAGCCCTGACCCTAACTATGGCTACACCTTC
CDR3: CASSPDPNYGYTF
J: TRBJ1-2
V: TRBV5-5
D: .
size: .

DNA: TGTGCCAGCAGACGAAGACAGGAAACTTACTACGAGCAGTACTTC
CDR3: CASRRRQETYYEQYF
J: TRBJ2-7
V: TRBV3-1/TRBV3-2
D: .
size: .

DNA: TGTGCCAGCAGTTTAAGGGAGGAAAACATTCAGTACTTC
CDR3: CASSLREENIQYF
J: TRBJ2-4
V: TRBV12-3/TRBV12-4
D: .
size: .

DNA: TGTGCCAGCAGTTATCCGGGACATAGGAACACCGGGGAGCTGTTTTTT
CDR3: CASSYPGHRNTGELFF
J: TRBJ2-2
V: TRBV6-2/TRBV6-3
D: .
size: .

DNA: TGTGCCAGCAGTAGGGACAGGGTGGTGGCTTTCTTT
CDR3: CASSRDRVVAFF
J: TRBJ1-1
V: TRBV12-3/TRBV12-4
D: TRBD1
size: .

DNA: TGTGCCAGCAGCCAAGGGAGAGGATACTACGAGCAGTACTTC
CDR3: CASSQGRGYYEQYF
J: TRBJ2-7
V: TRBV14
D: .
size: .

DNA: TGCGCCAGCAGCCAAGATGGAGGGTATGAAGCTACCGGCTACACCTTC
CDR3: CASSQDGGYEATGYTF
J: TRBJ1-2
V: TRBV4-3
D: .
size: .

DNA: TGTGCCAGCAGCGTAGATGGAAGACCCCGTAACTATGGCTACACCTTC
CDR3: CASSVDGRPRNYGYTF
J: TRBJ1-2
V: TRBV9
D: .
size: .

DNA: TGTGCCAGCAGTCCCGGGACAGGGGGCTACAATGAGCAGTTCTTC
CDR3: CASSPGTGGYNEQFF
J: TRBJ2-1
V: TRBV27
D: TRBD1
size: .

DNA: TGTGCCAGCAGCTTACAAAGGAGCTCCTACAATGAGCAGTTCTTC
CDR3: CASSLQRSSYNEQFF
J: TRBJ2-1
V: TRBV7-2
D: .
size: .

DNA: TGCAGCGTTTCAGGAGGGCAGAGTCAGCCCCAGCATTTT
CDR3: CSVSGGQSQPQHF
J: TRBJ1-5
V: TRBV29-1
D: .
size: .

DNA: TGTGCCAGCAGCTTGAGTGGGGGGCGGGGATCACCCCTCCACTTT
CDR3: CASSLSGGRGSPLHF
J: TRBJ1-6
V: TRBV5-5
D: .
size: .

DNA: TGTGCCAGCAGCTCCGGACAGGGAAGGCAGTACTTC
CDR3: CASSSGQGRQYF
J: TRBJ2-7
V: TRBV6-5
D: TRBD1
size: .

DNA: TGTGCCAGCAGTGACTATCTCGCCCAGCAGTACTTC
CDR3: CASSDYLAQQYF
J: TRBJ2-7
V: TRBV2
D: .
size: .

DNA: TGTGCCAGCAGCCTTGGCAGGGGCTACGAGCAGTACTTC
CDR3: CASSLGRGYEQYF
J: TRBJ2-7
V: TRBV7-3
D: .
size: .

DNA: TGTGCCAGTAGTGTGGCGGGGGGGGACACTGAAGCTTTCTTT
CDR3: CASSVAGGDTEAFF
J: TRBJ1-1
V: TRBV19
D: .
size: .

DNA: TGTGCCAGCAGCCTCAGACAGCTTCCTGGCTATGGCTACACCTTC
CDR3: CASSLRQLPGYGYTF
J: TRBJ1-2
V: TRBV3-1/TRBV3-2
D: .
size: once

DNA: TGCGCCAGCAGCTTGGAAAGTGGGAACACTGAAGCTTTCTTT
CDR3: CASSLESGNTEAFF
J: TRBJ1-1
V: TRBV5-1
D: .
size: .

DNA: TGTGCCAGCAGCTTAGGGGGGGCAGGATACGAGCAGTACTTC
CDR3: CASSLGGAGYEQYF
J: TRBJ2-7
V: TRBV13
D: .
size: .

DNA: TGTGCCAGCAGCCATGGCCCCACCCGGGGGACAGCAGCTAACTATGGCTACACCTTC
CDR3: CASSHGPTRGTAANYGYTF
J: TRBJ1-2
V: TRBV9
D: TRBD1
size: .

DNA: TGTGCCAGCAGACCCGAAGCTTTCTTT
CDR3: CASRPEAFF
J: TRBJ1-1
V: TRBV7-2
D: .
size: .